This T cell receptor beta chain was profiled in a study of blood T cell repertoires in COVID-19. Background on the study: T cells, B-cell-depleted T cells, or PBMCs provided the cDNA or gDNA that served as material.

Participant reports of clinical history set cohort assignment. Exposed study participants had met a COVID-19 case within 2 weeks before entry. V was cut by 8 bases and J by 4 bases, with 11 bases left in between. Germline values: CDR1 MNHEY, CDR2 SVGAGI. The CDR3 is made up of 12 amino acids. Original data processing: From reference gene primer amplification, estimates of nucleated cell counts were derived. TCRdb's table, derived via immunoSEQ multiplex PCR, lists solely in-frame clones and lacks some. Clone size and the V and J calls come from that table; the DNA yielded D and trimming. The table records about 180,000 clones, around 80% of them present only once.

The chain is built from TRBV6-5 and TRBJ1-1; unclear D gene. The receptor was isolated from a man aged 60 to 75 who had been exposed to COVID-19. Material for sequencing was PBMCs or T cells enriched from blood (not recorded which). DNA of the CDR3: TGTGCCAGCCGAAAGGAGGCCACTGAAGCTTTCTTT. Its protein is CASRKEATEAFF.